This T cell receptor beta chain was profiled in a study of PD-1 blockade in classical Hodgkin lymphoma. General study results and limits: Reports indicated that newly diagnosed patients had lower baseline TCR diversity than healthy donors did. Undefined causes, possibly disease activity or prior therapy, underlie the repertoire differences.

The germline gives CDR1 SGHAT, CDR2 FQDESV (reference sequence). The CDR3 runs to 17 residues. Deletions cut 4 bases from V and 0 bases from J, with 19 bases between. TCRdb's copy holds only in-frame clones and misses some; the assay was immunoSEQ multiplex PCR. This sample carries 20,000 to 25,000 clones, 90% to 95% of them seen once, and the ten largest clones take 0.41%. Time point denoted: newly diagnosed, previously untreated cHL patient sample. The CD4+ T cells used were purified from thawed PBMCs through magnetic negative selection. Comparison relied on PBMCs that came from newly diagnosed, untreated classical Hodgkin lymphoma. For this clone: Its cognate antigen is unknown.

V and J are TRBV11-1 and TRBJ2-7; TRBD2 might be the D (6 bases). The sequenced sample consisted of CD4+ T cells from blood. The origin of this receptor is a human donor with classical Hodgkin lymphoma. CDR3 nucleotide sequence: TGTGCCAGCAGCTCGGTCGCTCAGGGCGGGAACTCCTACGAGCAGTACTTC. Translated, it gives CASSSVAQGGNSYEQYF.